Included here is one T cell receptor beta chain sequence, with context. Methods used by the authors: Counts of nucleated cells, estimated from reference gene primer amplification, were obtained. Profiled with immunoSEQ multiplex PCR; TCRdb holds only in-frame clones, not every one. The V and J calls and clone size are taken from that table; D and trimming were inferred from the DNA. The sample holds approximately 240,000 clones, roughly 88% seen once. The germline V gene encodes CDR1 LGHDT and CDR2 YNNKEL (reference sequence). CDR3 length equals 17 residues. The J segment lost 1 base and the V segment lost 3 bases, leaving 5 bases of the junction unmatched. The data derive from a study of blood T cell repertoires in COVID-19. Whole-study context: The study drew acute and convalescent COVID-19 samples from the United States, Italy and Spain. Sample material is recorded as cDNA or gDNA derived from T cells, B-cell-depleted T cells, or PBMCs.

The chain is built from TRBV3-1 (or the pseudogene TRBV3-2) and TRBJ1-4; 10 bases align to TRBD1. Sample: peripheral blood. The clonotype was recovered from a woman between 40 and 50 years old who had recovered from COVID-19. The CDR3 spells CASSHRTGGRTNEKLFF. The CDR3 coding sequence is TGTGCCAGCAGCCATAGGACAGGGGGGCGAACTAATGAAAAACTGTTTTTT.